The rows below give T cell receptor beta chains drawn from one sample of a study of siplizumab effects on memory and regulatory T cells. The repertoire was sequenced with immunoSEQ multiplex PCR; TCRdb's copy has only in-frame clones and lacks some. The table has roughly 100,000 clones, more than 85% seen once. The sequencing input was Tregs sorted from blood. These receptors all come from a human donor in good health. Both conserved end residues are part of each CDR3. The order of the fields is D gene, J gene, clone size, V gene, CDR3 DNA, CDR3 protein. D genes are given only for firm matches. For some rows the clone size is stated as once, few or many, or as a class when expanded; others skip it.

D gene: TRBD1; J gene: TRBJ2-7; clone size: .; V gene: TRBV5-1; CDR3 DNA: TGCGCCAGCAGCCCCGGACAGGTTTACGAGCAGTACTTC; CDR3 protein: CASSPGQVYEQYF
D gene: .; J gene: TRBJ1-2; clone size: .; V gene: TRBV29-1; CDR3 DNA: TGCAGCGCCGGGAGCGGCGGGTATGGCTACACCTTC; CDR3 protein: CSAGSGGYGYTF
D gene: TRBD2; J gene: TRBJ2-2; clone size: .; V gene: TRBV15; CDR3 DNA: TGTGCCACCAGCAGAGATCGGGCGGGAGCCGGGGAGCTGTTTTTT; CDR3 protein: CATSRDRAGAGELFF
D gene: .; J gene: TRBJ1-2; clone size: .; V gene: TRBV5-4; CDR3 DNA: TGTGCCAGCAGCTCGGCGACAGAGTACACCTTC; CDR3 protein: CASSSATEYTF
D gene: .; J gene: TRBJ2-7; clone size: .; V gene: TRBV14; CDR3 DNA: TGTGCCAGCAGCCTTGCTGCCCACGAGCAGTACTTC; CDR3 protein: CASSLAAHEQYF
D gene: .; J gene: TRBJ2-3; clone size: .; V gene: TRBV29-1; CDR3 DNA: TGCAGCGTGAACAGGTTAGGTGGCACAGATACGCAGTATTTT; CDR3 protein: CSVNRLGGTDTQYF
D gene: .; J gene: TRBJ1-1; clone size: .; V gene: TRBV2; CDR3 DNA: TGTGCCAGCAGTGAACTCAGGGGACACAAACAGAACACTGAAGCTTTCTTT; CDR3 protein: CASSELRGHKQNTEAFF
D gene: .; J gene: TRBJ2-7; clone size: .; V gene: TRBV6-1; CDR3 DNA: TGTGCCAGCATACAAGGCGGTTCCTACGAGCAGTACTTC; CDR3 protein: CASIQGGSYEQYF
D gene: .; J gene: TRBJ2-7; clone size: .; V gene: TRBV30; CDR3 DNA: TGTGCCTGGAGTGTAGGTACAGGGCTCTACGAGCAGTACTTC; CDR3 protein: CAWSVGTGLYEQYF
D gene: TRBD2; J gene: TRBJ2-3; clone size: once; V gene: TRBV6-1; CDR3 DNA: TGTGCCAGCGGGATCGGGGGGAATACGCAGTATTTT; CDR3 protein: CASGIGGNTQYF
D gene: .; J gene: TRBJ2-6; clone size: .; V gene: TRBV9; CDR3 DNA: TGTGCCAGCAGCGTAGTCCCTGCTGGGGCCAACGTCCTGACTTTC; CDR3 protein: CASSVVPAGANVLTF
D gene: .; J gene: TRBJ1-3; clone size: .; V gene: TRBV14; CDR3 DNA: TGTGCCAGCAGCCAAGATTCTGGGAACACCATATATTTT; CDR3 protein: CASSQDSGNTIYF
D gene: TRBD2; J gene: TRBJ2-5; clone size: .; V gene: TRBV4-1; CDR3 DNA: TGCGCCAGCAGCCATGGGAGGGTGGGACTAGTAAAAGAGACCCAGTACTTC; CDR3 protein: CASSHGRVGLVKETQYF
D gene: TRBD1; J gene: TRBJ1-1; clone size: .; V gene: TRBV18; CDR3 DNA: TGTGCCAGCTCACCACCGGACAGGGTGAGCACTGAAGCTTTCTTT; CDR3 protein: CASSPPDRVSTEAFF
D gene: .; J gene: TRBJ1-4; clone size: .; V gene: TRBV6-5; CDR3 DNA: TGTGCCAGCAGTTACGCCCGGGCAACTAATGAAAAACTGTTTTTT; CDR3 protein: CASSYARATNEKLFF
D gene: .; J gene: TRBJ2-7; clone size: once; V gene: TRBV30; CDR3 DNA: TGTGCCTGGAGTACGGGGGCGTACGAGCAGTACTTC; CDR3 protein: CAWSTGAYEQYF
D gene: .; J gene: TRBJ1-2; clone size: .; V gene: TRBV2; CDR3 DNA: TGTGCCAGCAGTGCAGGCAGGGTGGAGGGCTACACCTTC; CDR3 protein: CASSAGRVEGYTF
D gene: TRBD2; J gene: TRBJ2-1; clone size: .; V gene: TRBV5-1; CDR3 DNA: TGCGCCAGCAGCTTGAAAGTATTGGGACTAGCGGCCAATGAGCAGTTCTTC; CDR3 protein: CASSLKVLGLAANEQFF